Listed here are 12 T cell receptor beta chains from one sample, sequenced in a study of response to subunit inactivated influenza vaccine. MiXCR, run by TCRdb on the RT-PCR reads, gives a single entry per CDR3 protein. The sample records approximately 250,000 distinct CDR3 sequences, 12% being singletons. The sample consisted of non-naive T cells sorted from PBMCs, taken about 14 days before vaccination. These receptor sequences come from a man in his fifties who received an inactivated influenza vaccine.

This clonotype was counted between two and nine times. The chain uses TRBV24-1 and TRBJ2-1; 11 nucleotides match TRBD2. The CDR3 loop spans 14 amino acids. CDR1 is KGHDR, CDR2 SFDVKD, per germline. J was trimmed by 7 bases and V by 8 bases; bases with no gene match: 6. The CDR3 reads CATKDSGGANEQFF. CDR3 nucleotides: TGTGCCACCAAAGATAGCGGGGGGGCGAATGAGCAGTTCTTC.

This clonotype occurred a few times. The J gene is TRBJ2-1, the V gene TRBV14; 8 bases map to TRBD2. CDR1 is SGHDN and CDR2 is FVKESK in the germline V gene. Germline trimming cut 0 bases from V and 3 bases from J; bases unmatched to any gene: 4. The CDR3 is 16 residues long. This chain's CDR3 is CASSQDRGGYYNEQFF. CDR3 nucleotide sequence: TGTGCCAGCAGCCAAGATCGGGGGGGCTACTACAATGAGCAGTTCTTC.

This clonotype was found many times. This chain uses TRBV5-1 with TRBJ2-5; D is ambiguous. Trimming took off 0 bases at V and 3 bases at J, with 9 bases between the two ends. The CDR3 runs to 14 residues. Germline-derived CDR1 and CDR2 are SGHRS and YFSETQ. CDR3 in DNA: TGCGCCAGCAGCTTGGAGTCGGCAGAAGAGACCCAGTACTTC. It encodes CASSLESAEETQYF.

The rearrangement uses TRBV4-1 and TRBJ1-2, with 10 bases that match TRBD1. The germline CDR1 and CDR2 sequences are MGHRA and YSYEKL. The length of the CDR3 is 16 residues. J was trimmed by 5 bases and V by 0 bases; bases with no gene match: 6. CDR3: CASSQDLGQGGYGYTF. In DNA, the CDR3 is TGCGCCAGCAGCCAAGATCTAGGACAGGGGGGATATGGCTACACCTTC.

This clonotype was counted only a few times. J is TRBJ2-3 and V is TRBV12-3 or TRBV12-4, with D unclear. Trimming stripped 4 bases from V and 2 bases from J, with 4 bases between. CDR3 size: 12 residues. As DNA, the CDR3 is TGTGCCAGCAGTTCACCCACAGATACGCAGTATTTT. Translated: CASSSPTDTQYF.

This clonotype was counted only a few times. This chain uses TRBV20-1 with TRBJ2-2, with no clear D. This CDR3 has 13 residues. Trimming pared 5 bases from V and 4 bases from J, leaving 11 bases between. Germline V gene lookup returns CDR1 DFQATT and CDR2 SNEGSKA (reference sequence). CDR3 loop: CSARSAPTGELFF. DNA of the CDR3: TGCAGTGCTCGCTCCGCGCCCACCGGGGAGCTGTTTTTT.

This clonotype was picked up many times. This chain joins TRBV7-8 and TRBJ2-7; D possibly corresponds to TRBD2 (6 bases). The CDR3 totals 13 residues. CDR1 is SGHVS and CDR2 is FQNEAQ in the germline V gene. V gave up 5 bases and J gave up 3 bases, with 11 bases separating them. For the CDR3, the DNA is TGTGCCAGCAGCGCGGGACCTCTCTACGAGCAGTACTTC. Translation: CASSAGPLYEQYF.

This clonotype has only a few counts. In nucleotides, the CDR3 is TGTGCCAGCAGCCCCGGGGGACAGTATGGCTACACCTTC. Translating gives CASSPGGQYGYTF. This chain joins TRBV11-2 and TRBJ1-2; TRBD1 aligns across 7 bases. Germline CDR1 reads SGHAT; CDR2 reads FQNNGV. The CDR3 sequence is 13 residues long. V gave up 5 bases and J gave up 5 bases; unmatched junction bases: 5.

A few counts support this clonotype. The gene calls are TRBV20-1 and TRBJ1-1; D unresolved. This CDR3 is built from 11 residues. Per the germline V gene, CDR1 is DFQATT and CDR2 is SNEGSKA (reference sequence). With 5 bases removed from V and 3 bases from J, the gap between germline ends came to 7 bases. CDR3 loop: CSAPDYTEAFF. Written as DNA, the CDR3 is TGCAGTGCTCCAGACTACACTGAAGCTTTCTTT.

This clonotype was picked up many times. The junction and the germline gene differ at one end; a read error may be behind it. V and J are TRBV7-7 and TRBJ2-5, with no clear D. CDR1 is SSHAT, CDR2 FNYEAQ, per germline (reference sequence). The CDR3 covers 13 residues. In DNA, the CDR3 is TGTGCTAGCAGCTTAGGTCTCAGAGAGACCCAGTACTTC. This gives the protein CASSLGLRETQYF.

The CDR3 is CASSQRLSGANVLTF. The CDR3 DNA sequence: TGTGCCAGCAGCCAACGGCTCTCTGGGGCCAACGTCCTGACTTTC. The rearrangement uses TRBV3-1 and TRBJ2-6, with no clear D. This CDR3 has 15 residues. V was cut by 2 bases and J by 0 bases, with 5 bases left in between. Per the germline V gene, CDR1 is LGHDT and CDR2 is YNNKEL (reference sequence).

The chain links TRBV20-1 to TRBJ2-6, with TRBD2 matching 7 bases. Trimming at V came to 5 bases and at J to 0 bases, leaving 7 bases not matched to a gene. Germline V gives CDR1 DFQATT, CDR2 SNEGSKA (reference sequence). This CDR3 is 16 amino acids long. CDR3 region: CSARIAGPSGANVLTF. The CDR3 nucleotides are TGCAGTGCTCGAATAGCGGGCCCCTCTGGGGCCAACGTCCTGACTTTC.